This passage covers 20 T cell receptor beta chains from one sample sequenced in a study of blood T cell repertoires in COVID-19. Only in-frame clones appear in the TCRdb table, and some are missing; sequencing was by immunoSEQ multiplex PCR. The table lists just under 350,000 clones, more than 70% of them singletons. The sequenced material came from peripheral blood. The receptors originated from a man aged 25 to 40 with active or convalescent COVID-19.

The V gene is TRBV7-2, the J gene TRBJ1-2, with D possibly being TRBD1 (6 bases). Trimming took 1 base from V and 7 from J, leaving 16 bases between them. The CDR3 is made up of 15 amino acids. Germline loops: CDR1 SGHTA, CDR2 FQGNSA. The CDR3 here is CASSLEGFAGAGYTF. CDR3 bases: TGTGCCAGCAGCTTAGAAGGGTTTGCAGGGGCTGGCTACACCTTC.

The chain has TRBV5-4 and TRBJ2-6; D is possibly TRBD1 (5 bases). Trimming took 0 bases from V and 0 from J, leaving 13 bases between them. This CDR3 comprises 18 residues. Germline V gene sequence: CDR1 SGHNT, CDR2 YYREEE (reference sequence). In DNA form, the CDR3 reads TGTGCCAGCAGCTTGGGGCAGGGCGCAATCTCTGGGGCCAACGTCCTGACTTTC. Its protein product is CASSLGQGAISGANVLTF.

The genes are TRBV6-2 or TRBV6-3 and TRBJ1-2; D remains ambiguous. The length of the CDR3 is 15 residues. V was pared by 7 bases and J by 2 bases, with 17 bases between. Germline V gene lookup returns CDR1 MNHEY and CDR2 SVGEGT. The CDR3 bases are TGTGCCAGCAACCCGTGGAGGGTGGAGAACTATGGCTACACCTTC. Its translation is CASNPWRVENYGYTF.

This chain joins TRBV6-5 and TRBJ1-4; D unclear. Looked up from germline, CDR1 is MNHEY and CDR2 is SVGAGI. Trimming took off 9 bases at V and 0 bases at J, with 8 bases between the two ends. This CDR3 is built from 13 residues. CDR3 residues: CASSDSTNEKLFF. CDR3 sequence (DNA): TGTGCCAGTTCCGACTCAACTAATGAAAAACTGTTTTTT.

This sequence joins TRBV28 and TRBJ1-2; TRBD1 matches 7 bases. Trimming took 6 bases from V and 4 from J; bases not matched to a gene: 8. There are 14 residues in the CDR3. Germline lookup yields CDR1 MDHEN and CDR2 SYDVKM. CDR3 protein: CASSEGGSLYGYTF. The CDR3, as DNA: TGTGCCAGCAGCGAAGGGGGCAGCCTCTATGGCTACACCTTC.

This clone has only one observation. This chain links TRBV2 with TRBJ1-6; a possible D gene is TRBD1 (6 bases). Germline values: CDR1 SNHLY, CDR2 FYNNEI. The CDR3 loop spans 16 amino acids. With 4 bases removed from V and 3 bases from J, the gap between germline ends came to 13 bases. The CDR3 DNA reads TGTGCCAGCAGTGCCCCAGGCAGGGGCTATAATTCACCCCTCCACTTT. Protein product: CASSAPGRGYNSPLHF.

The V and J genes are TRBV7-9 and TRBJ1-1; weak D call: TRBD1 (5 bases). The CDR3 totals 14 residues. V was trimmed by 4 bases and J by 2 bases, leaving 11 bases between them. CDR1 and CDR2 from the germline V gene are SEHNR and FQNEAQ (reference sequence). The CDR3 bases are TGTGCCAGCAGCTCAATGACAGATAACACTGAAGCTTTCTTT. Translation: CASSSMTDNTEAFF.

This chain links TRBV30 with TRBJ2-7, with D tentatively TRBD2 (6 bases). V shed 1 base and J shed 2 bases, with 12 bases lying between them. The CDR3 contains 14 residues. Per the germline V gene, CDR1 is GTSNPN and CDR2 is SVGIG (reference sequence). In nucleotides, the CDR3 is TGTGCCTGGAGTGGATTAGCGGCTGCCTACGAGCAGTACTTC. This gives the protein CAWSGLAAAYEQYF.

The chain combines TRBV27 with TRBJ2-2; 8 bases are a match to TRBD2. Germline CDR1 is MNHEY and CDR2 is SMNVEV (reference sequence). This CDR3 has 14 residues. J was trimmed by 3 bases and V by 6 bases; bases with no gene match: 3. CDR3 coding DNA: TGTGCCAGCAGCCGGGGGGGCCACACCGGGGAGCTGTTTTTT. Its protein product is CASSRGGHTGELFF.

The V gene is TRBV7-3, the J gene TRBJ2-2, with D tentatively TRBD2 (5 bases). The CDR3 has 13 amino acids. Trimming pared 2 bases from V and 7 bases from J, leaving 8 bases between. Germline V lookup: CDR1 SGHTA, CDR2 FQGTGA. Here the CDR3 reads CASSLGSGGELFF. For the CDR3, the DNA is TGTGCCAGCAGCTTAGGGAGTGGCGGGGAGCTGTTTTTT.

The gene calls are TRBV6-5 and TRBJ2-3; D might be TRBD2 (7 bases). This CDR3 has 13 amino acids. Trimming shortened V by 11 bases and J by 5 bases, and 17 bases separated the two germline ends. CDR1 MNHEY and CDR2 SVGAGI come from the germline V gene. The CDR3 region is CAQPGGQGDTQYF. DNA for the CDR3: TGTGCCCAACCCGGGGGGCAAGGAGATACGCAGTATTTT.

The rearrangement joins TRBV28 to TRBJ2-5; the D gene is possibly TRBD1 (6 bases). Trimming pared 3 bases from V and 4 bases from J, leaving 12 bases between. This CDR3 has 14 amino acids. Looked up from germline, CDR1 is MDHEN and CDR2 is SYDVKM. The CDR3 nucleotides are TGTGCCAGCAGTTTGATTCAGGGGACAGAGACCCAGTACTTC. This codes for CASSLIQGTETQYF.

The V call is TRBV9, the J call TRBJ1-4; 7 nucleotides match TRBD1. The CDR3 length is 14 residues. CDR1 is SGDLS, CDR2 YYNGEE, per germline. Germline trimming cut 4 bases from V and 5 bases from J; bases unmatched to any gene: 5. In nucleotides, the CDR3 is TGTGCCAGCAGCTCCGGGACAGAAAATGAAAAACTGTTTTTT. Translation: CASSSGTENEKLFF.

The gene calls are TRBV11-2 and TRBJ1-2, with 8 positions matching TRBD1. CDR3 length: 13 residues. V trimming: 5 bases; J trimming: 6 bases; junction bases outside the gene matches: 5. CDR1 and CDR2 (germline): SGHAT, FQNNGV. The CDR3: CASSPGQGDGYTF. The DNA for the CDR3 is TGTGCCAGCAGCCCCGGACAGGGCGATGGCTACACCTTC.

This chain joins TRBV5-6 and TRBJ2-5, with a weak D call TRBD1 (5 bases). Germline-derived CDR1 and CDR2 are SGHDT and YYEEEE. V was pared by 0 bases and J by 3 bases, with 9 bases between. The CDR3 covers 14 residues. The CDR3 sequence: CASSLVDRKETQYF. CDR3 nucleotide sequence: TGTGCCAGCAGCTTGGTCGACAGAAAAGAGACCCAGTACTTC.

The gene calls are TRBV4-2 and TRBJ1-1; 10 bases line up with TRBD1. Germline-derived CDR1 and CDR2 are LGHNA and YNFKEQ. Trimming removed 3 bases from V and 11 bases from J; junction bases left unmatched: 12. This CDR3 is 15 amino acids long. The CDR3, as DNA: TGTGCCAGCAGCCAGGGGGACAGGGGTCAACTGAATGCTTTCTTT. Its protein product is CASSQGDRGQLNAFF.

The chain links TRBV6-2 or TRBV6-3 to TRBJ1-2, with D perhaps TRBD1 (5 bases). This CDR3 spans 12 amino acids. From germline, CDR1 is MNHEY and CDR2 SVGEGT. V was cut by 5 bases and J by 4 bases, with 8 bases left in between. The CDR3 bases are TGTGCCAGCAGTAAGACAGCCTATGGCTACACCTTC. Residues: CASSKTAYGYTF.

This clone was recorded once. This chain connects TRBV5-6 to TRBJ1-4; a weak D match, TRBD1 (5 bases). From germline, CDR1 is SGHDT and CDR2 YYEEEE. This CDR3 region has 12 residues. Trimming shortened V by 5 bases and J by 10 bases, and 12 bases separated the two germline ends. The CDR3 DNA is TGTGCCAGCAGTCCTGGTAGGGGAAAACTGTTTTTT. Translated: CASSPGRGKLFF.

DNA of the CDR3: TGTGCCAGGACCGATAGAGGGACAGACTATGGCTACACCTTC. Its translation: CARTDRGTDYGYTF. V gene TRBV28 combines with J gene TRBJ1-2, with 7 bases fitting TRBD1. Germline V gene sequence: CDR1 MDHEN, CDR2 SYDVKM. Unmatched junction bases numbered 10, after V lost 9 bases and J lost 3 bases. The CDR3 sequence is 14 residues long.

V gene TRBV28 combines with J gene TRBJ2-7; D may be TRBD2 (6 bases). Trimming stripped 8 bases from V and 5 bases from J, with 7 bases between. There are 10 residues in the CDR3. Germline CDR1 is MDHEN and CDR2 is SYDVKM. The CDR3 coding sequence is TGTGCCAGCGGCGGGAACGAGCAGTACTTC. Its protein is CASGGNEQYF.